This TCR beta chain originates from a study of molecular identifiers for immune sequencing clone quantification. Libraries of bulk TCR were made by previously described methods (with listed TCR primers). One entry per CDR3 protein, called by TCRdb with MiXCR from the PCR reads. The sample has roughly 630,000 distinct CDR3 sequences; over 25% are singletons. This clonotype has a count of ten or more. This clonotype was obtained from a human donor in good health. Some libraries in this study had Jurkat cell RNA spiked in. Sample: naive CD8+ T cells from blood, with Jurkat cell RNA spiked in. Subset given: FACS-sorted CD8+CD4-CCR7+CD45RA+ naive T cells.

The CDR3 loop is CATSEATGGGELFF. CDR3 nucleotide sequence: TGTGCCACCAGTGAGGCTACAGGGGGAGGGGAGCTGTTTTTT. The rearrangement uses TRBV24-1 and TRBJ2-2; 8 bases map to TRBD1. The CDR3 length is 14 residues. The ends lost 4 bases at V and 8 bases at J; junction bases unmatched: 5. Germline CDR1 reads KGHDR; CDR2 reads SFDVKD.